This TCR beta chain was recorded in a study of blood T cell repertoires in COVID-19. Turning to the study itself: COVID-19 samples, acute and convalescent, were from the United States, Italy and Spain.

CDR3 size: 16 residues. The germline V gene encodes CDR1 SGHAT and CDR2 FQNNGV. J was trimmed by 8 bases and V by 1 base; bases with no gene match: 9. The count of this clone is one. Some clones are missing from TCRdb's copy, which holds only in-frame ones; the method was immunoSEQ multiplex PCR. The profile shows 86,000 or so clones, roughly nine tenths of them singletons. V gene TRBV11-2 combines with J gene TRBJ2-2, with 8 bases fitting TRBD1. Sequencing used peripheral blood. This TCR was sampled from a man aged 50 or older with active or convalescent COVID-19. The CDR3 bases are TGTGCCAGCAGCTTAGCGGACAGGGTCCAGATAGGGGAGCTGTTTTTT. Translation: CASSLADRVQIGELFF.